Below are 16 T cell receptor beta chains sequenced from a single sample in a study of blood T cell repertoires in COVID-19. The method was immunoSEQ multiplex PCR; TCRdb's version includes in-frame clones alone and lacks a portion of them. Here the sample spans 470,000 or so clones, around 90% being singletons. Sequenced material: PBMCs or T cells enriched from blood (not recorded which). Receptors originate from a woman aged 18-35 years with acute COVID-19.

J is TRBJ2-1 and V is TRBV7-2; 8 positions match TRBD2. Germline V CDR1 and CDR2: SGHTA, FQGNSA. With 1 base clipped from V and 2 bases from J, the junction kept 4 bases outside the gene matches. This CDR3 spans 16 amino acids. The CDR3 region has the DNA TGTGCCAGCAGCTTAGTAGCGGGAACTCCCTACAATGAGCAGTTCTTC. Translation gives CASSLVAGTPYNEQFF. The entire variable domain, with the rest obtained from reference TRBV7-2 and TRBJ2-1, is as follows: GAGVSQSPSNKVTEKGKDVELRCDPISGHTALYWYRQSLGQGLEFLIYFQGNSAPDKSGLPSDRFSAERTGGSVSTLTIQRTQQEDSAVYLCASSLVAGTPYNEQFFGPGTRLTVL.

Details on this clone: Other DNA sequences in this sample translate to the same CDR3. The chain recombines TRBV28 with TRBJ2-7; 8 bases line up with TRBD2. V was clipped by 6 bases and J by 0 bases; unmatched bases: 4. There are 14 residues in the CDR3. CDR1 and CDR2 (germline): MDHEN, SYDVKM. CDR3 sequence (DNA): TGTGCCAGCAGCCTACTAGCGGACTCCTACGAGCAGTACTTC. This sequence encodes CASSLLADSYEQYF.

This chain links TRBV27 with TRBJ2-1, with 8 bases matching TRBD2. V lost 0 bases and J lost 7; bases outside the gene matches: 8. The germline V gene has CDR1 MNHEY and CDR2 SMNVEV (reference sequence). This CDR3 is built from 16 residues. This CDR3 is CASSLSRGTSLNEQFF. The CDR3 DNA is TGTGCCAGCAGTTTATCTCGGGGGACTAGTCTGAATGAGCAGTTCTTC.

V gene TRBV2 combines with J gene TRBJ2-7, with 8 positions matching TRBD1. The germline CDR1 and CDR2 sequences are SNHLY and FYNNEI. V lost 6 bases, J lost 3 bases, and 4 bases stayed unmatched. The CDR3 covers 13 residues. The CDR3 loop is CASSKQGGYEQYF. The DNA of the CDR3 is TGTGCCAGCAGCAAACAGGGGGGCTACGAGCAGTACTTC.

This chain uses TRBV10-3 with TRBJ1-4, with D possibly matching TRBD1 (6 bases). V lost 6 bases and J 6 bases, leaving 11 bases between the germline ends. This CDR3 region has 13 residues. CDR1 is ENHRY and CDR2 is SYGVKD in the germline V gene. The CDR3 loop is CAIRQGVDEKLFF. The CDR3 bases are TGTGCCATCAGACAGGGTGTTGATGAAAAACTGTTTTTT.

The rearrangement uses TRBV19 and TRBJ2-1; TRBD2 matches at 15 bases. The trim removed 5 bases at V and 3 bases at J, leaving 8 bases unmatched. The CDR3 has 18 amino acids. The germline V gene encodes CDR1 LNHDA and CDR2 SQIVND (reference sequence). The chain's CDR3 is CASSSGTSGGPHYNEQFF. CDR3 sequence (DNA): TGTGCCAGTAGTTCTGGGACTAGCGGGGGGCCGCACTACAATGAGCAGTTCTTC.

The CDR3 DNA sequence: TGTGCCAGCAGCCCGCCGACTAGCGGGAGATTCTACGAGCAGTACTTC. This translates into CASSPPTSGRFYEQYF. The chain recombines TRBV5-6 with TRBJ2-7, with 12 nucleotides matching TRBD2. The CDR3 is made up of 16 amino acids. From germline, CDR1 is SGHDT and CDR2 YYEEEE. Germline trimming cut 4 bases from V and 3 bases from J; bases unmatched to any gene: 8.

The chain combines TRBV6-5 with TRBJ1-1; TRBD1 aligns across 9 bases. Germline V CDR1 and CDR2: MNHEY, SVGAGI. Trimming cost V 6 bases and J 1 base; bases outside gene matches: 6. This CDR3 comprises 15 residues. CDR3 bases: TGTGCCAGCAGGGGGACAGGGTGGGAGAACACTGAAGCTTTCTTT. The encoded protein is CASRGTGWENTEAFF.

This chain joins TRBV14 and TRBJ2-5; possible D gene TRBD2, 6 bases. Germline CDR1 and CDR2: SGHDN and FVKESK. The CDR3 spans 15 residues. Trimming cost V 4 bases and J 4 bases, with 16 bases left between them. The DNA of the CDR3 is TGTGCCAGCAGCCCGACTAGTTCAATACGAGAGACCCAGTACTTC. It is translated as CASSPTSSIRETQYF.

The genes are TRBV4-3 and TRBJ2-2; 9 nucleotides match TRBD2. Germline V gene data show CDR1 as LGHNA and CDR2 as YSLEER. The J segment lost 7 bases and the V segment lost 7 bases, leaving 10 bases of the junction unmatched. The CDR3 is made up of 15 amino acids. The CDR3 DNA reads TGCGCCAGCACGGCGGGAGGGCCGGGGGACGGGGAGCTGTTTTTT. As protein: CASTAGGPGDGELFF.

In nucleotides, the CDR3 is TGCAGCGTACCCGGGACAGGGTCGGCCAAAAACATTCAGTACTTC. Amino acid sequence: CSVPGTGSAKNIQYF. The V call is TRBV29-1, the J call TRBJ2-4; TRBD1 matches 9 bases. This CDR3 is built from 15 residues. Trimming removed 6 bases from V and 1 base from J; junction bases left unmatched: 7. The germline gives CDR1 SQVTM, CDR2 ANQGSEA.

The J gene is TRBJ2-7, the V gene TRBV15, with TRBD1 matching over 9 bases. Unmatched junction bases numbered 7, after V lost 2 bases and J lost 5 bases. There are 15 residues in the CDR3. Looked up from germline, CDR1 is LNHNV and CDR2 is YYDKDF (reference sequence). Written as DNA, the CDR3 is TGTGCCACCAGCAGACCTTCCGGGACAGGGCACGAGCAGTACTTC. This codes for CATSRPSGTGHEQYF.

The chain uses TRBV29-1 and TRBJ1-1, with a possible D match to TRBD1 (5 bases). Germline-derived CDR1 and CDR2 are SQVTM and ANQGSEA. The CDR3 is 9 residues long. The CDR3 nucleotides read TGCAGGGTTAGGGGTGAAGCTTTCTTT. Translated: CRVRGEAFF.

V and J are TRBV9 and TRBJ1-2; TRBD1 might be the D (5 bases). Germline CDR1 and CDR2: SGDLS and YYNGEE. Trimming took 2 bases from V and 2 from J, leaving 10 bases between them. This CDR3 spans 14 amino acids. In DNA, the CDR3 is TGTGCCAGCAGCGTTGGGGGAGGGAACTATGGCTACACCTTC. Translation gives CASSVGGGNYGYTF.

The genes are TRBV29-1 and TRBJ2-5; 9 positions agree with TRBD2. Trimming at V came to 3 bases and at J to 5 bases, leaving 4 bases not matched to a gene. The germline V gene encodes CDR1 SQVTM and CDR2 ANQGSEA. CDR3 size: 13 residues. The CDR3 loop is CSVDFGLAETQYF. The CDR3 bases are TGCAGCGTTGATTTCGGACTAGCGGAGACCCAGTACTTC.

V usage is TRBV18 and J usage is TRBJ2-7, with TRBD2 as a possible D gene (5 bases). The CDR3 runs 13 residues. V lost 3 bases to trimming and J lost 6 bases, with 12 bases between them. Germline values: CDR1 KGHSH, CDR2 LQKENI. The CDR3 loop is CASSPDTRLEQYF. The CDR3 DNA is TGTGCCAGCTCACCGGATACTAGGCTCGAGCAGTACTTC.